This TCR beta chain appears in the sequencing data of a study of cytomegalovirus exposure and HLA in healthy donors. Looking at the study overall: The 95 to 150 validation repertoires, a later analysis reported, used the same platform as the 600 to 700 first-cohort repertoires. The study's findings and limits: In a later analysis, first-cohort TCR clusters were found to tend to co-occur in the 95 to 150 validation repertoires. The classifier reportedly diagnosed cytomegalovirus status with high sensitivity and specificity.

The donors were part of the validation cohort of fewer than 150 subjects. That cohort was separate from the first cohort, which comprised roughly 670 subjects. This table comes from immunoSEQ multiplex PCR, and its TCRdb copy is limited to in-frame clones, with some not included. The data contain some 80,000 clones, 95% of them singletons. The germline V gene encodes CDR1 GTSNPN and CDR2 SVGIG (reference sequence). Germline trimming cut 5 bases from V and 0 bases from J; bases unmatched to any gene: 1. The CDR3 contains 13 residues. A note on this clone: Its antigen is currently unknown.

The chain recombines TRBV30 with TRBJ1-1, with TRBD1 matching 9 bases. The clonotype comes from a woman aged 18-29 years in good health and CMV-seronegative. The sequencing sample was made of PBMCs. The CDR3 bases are TGTGCCTGGGACAGGGGGATGAACACTGAAGCTTTCTTT. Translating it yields CAWDRGMNTEAFF.